The T cell receptor (beta chain) under discussion was sequenced for a study of blood T cell repertoires in COVID-19. Per germline, CDR1 SGDLS and CDR2 YYNGEE. CDR3 length: 13 residues. V lost 0 bases and J lost 4, with 4 bases in between. Sequencing used immunoSEQ multiplex PCR; TCRdb keeps in-frame clones, though not all of them. The sample records about 330,000 clones, about nine tenths being singletons. The clonotype was recovered from a man aged 25 to 40 with COVID-19, enrolled during active disease. The sample was peripheral blood. This chain joins TRBV9 and TRBJ2-2, with D hard to call. In DNA, the CDR3 is TGTGCCAGCAGCGTAGAACTCACCGGGGAGCTGTTTTTT. It is translated as CASSVELTGELFF.